Here is one TCR beta chain with its context. Its antigen is not known. The data derive from a study of shared clonotypes between healthy human individuals. The V gene lost 1 base and the J gene lost 4 bases, with 8 bases spanning the gap. This CDR3 spans 14 amino acids. Germline values: CDR1 SGHRS, CDR2 YFSETQ. Every contributor of samples was a Caucasian grown-up residing in Nashville, Tennessee. A deep-level run was used for the assay. Replicate sorted-subset PCRs were loaded with around 220 ng DNA, roughly 33,000 T cell genomes. Clones were sequenced by immunoSEQ multiplex PCR, and TCRdb holds only the in-frame ones, with some missing. The sample has over a million clones, more than 75% seen once. Overall study findings and caveats: Genetic and exposure-history diversity was limited by the few donors.

The TCR was taken from a man between 18 and 35 years old in good health. Some clones in this sample may be carry-over from other donors' samples. The chain is built from TRBV5-1 and TRBJ1-4, with D possibly being TRBD1 (5 bases). The sequencing input was memory CD4+ T cells from PBMCs. Sample subset: CD45RA-negative fraction. The CDR3 DNA reads TGCGCCAGCAGCTTGATGGGGGGTAATGAAAAACTGTTTTTT. It encodes CASSLMGGNEKLFF.